What follows describes a single TCR beta chain. Antigen: not known. The PCR was carried out with 60 Vbeta primers and 13 Jbeta primers. The assay was immunoSEQ multiplex PCR, and TCRdb's table has in-frame clones only and misses some. The table has 110,000 or so clones, 75% to 85% seen once. This entry belongs to a study of cytomegalovirus exposure and HLA in healthy donors. Looked up from germline, CDR1 is SGHVS and CDR2 is FQNEAQ. This CDR3 contains 16 residues. V lost 3 bases to trimming and J lost 11 bases, with 25 bases between them. Points from the study as a whole: One cluster of highly shared sequence variants probably arose as a sequencing artifact. Rarity marked most TCR sequences, yet some public TCRs occurred in many donors. Across donors, sequencing depth was assumed by presence/absence analyses to be roughly uniform.

The TCR was taken from a man aged 25 to 40 in good health and CMV-seronegative. The sample consisted of PBMCs. This chain uses TRBV7-8 with TRBJ1-2; D unresolved. The CDR3 loop reads CASSFWAVTRDMGYTF. In nucleotides, the CDR3 is TGTGCCAGCAGCTTTTGGGCAGTGACGAGGGATATGGGGTACACCTTC.